One and the same sample provided the 4 T cell receptor beta chains below, sequenced in a study of blood T cell repertoires in COVID-19. Profiled with immunoSEQ multiplex PCR; TCRdb holds only in-frame clones, not every one. The sample lists 300,000 to 350,000 clones, about 87% seen once, with more than 7.5% in the top ten. The sample consisted of peripheral blood. All receptors derive from a young man with COVID-19, enrolled during active disease.

CDR3: CAWSVRGARQGNYGYTF. Here the CDR3 DNA reads TGTGCCTGGAGTGTACGGGGGGCACGCCAGGGCAATTATGGCTACACCTTC. The chain couples TRBV30 to TRBJ1-2; TRBD1 is a possible D gene (6 bases). Trimming stripped 0 bases from V and 5 bases from J, with 22 bases between. Germline V gives CDR1 GTSNPN, CDR2 SVGIG (reference sequence). The CDR3 contains 17 residues.

The chain combines TRBV9 with TRBJ2-3; 8 bases line up with TRBD2. J lost 5 bases, V lost 0 bases, and 5 bases had no gene match. This CDR3 has 15 residues. The germline V gene has CDR1 SGDLS and CDR2 YYNGEE. The DNA of the CDR3 is TGTGCCAGCAGCGTAGAGGGACTAGAGGTAGATACGCAGTATTTT. It translates to CASSVEGLEVDTQYF.

The J gene is TRBJ2-7, the V gene TRBV19; 7 nucleotides align to TRBD1. This CDR3 comprises 14 residues. Per germline, CDR1 LNHDA and CDR2 SQIVND (reference sequence). J was trimmed by 2 bases and V by 3 bases; bases with no gene match: 4. The CDR3 DNA is TGTGCCAGTAGTATCCTTACAGGGGCCTACGAGCAGTACTTC. The encoded protein is CASSILTGAYEQYF.

This sequence joins TRBV7-2 and TRBJ2-6, with a tentative D call TRBD2 (6 bases). Germline V CDR1 and CDR2: SGHTA, FQGNSA. The CDR3 is made up of 16 amino acids. The germline V and J ends were trimmed by 1 base and 2 bases, with 9 bases remaining between them. The CDR3 region has the DNA TGTGCCAGCAGCTTAGGACCGGGGGCTGGGGCCAACGTCCTGACTTTC. It specifies CASSLGPGAGANVLTF.